Shown below are 21 T cell receptor beta chains from a single sample sequenced in a study of radiotherapy plus CTLA-4 blockade in lung cancer. Repertoires were generated with immunoSEQ multiplex PCR, while TCRdb's copy carries only in-frame clones and drops some. The repertoire holds roughly 39,000 clones, with about 80% as singletons. Sequencing used peripheral blood, obtained from a patient treated with radiotherapy plus ipilimumab. These receptors all stem from a human donor with non-small cell lung cancer who had stable disease on radiotherapy plus ipilimumab.

V and J are TRBV6-5 and TRBJ1-1, with a tentative D call TRBD1 (5 bases). Germline V CDR1 and CDR2: MNHEY, SVGAGI. Trimming removed 2 bases at V and 1 base at J, with 11 bases between. The CDR3 is 15 residues long. CDR3 nucleotides: TGTGCCAGCAGTTACCACCCGACAGCGAACACTGAAGCTTTCTTT. This gives the protein CASSYHPTANTEAFF.

This chain uses TRBV29-1 with TRBJ2-5; D is ambiguous. This CDR3 has 12 amino acids. Trimming removed 4 bases from V and 0 bases from J, with 6 bases in between. Germline loops: CDR1 SQVTM, CDR2 ANQGSEA. The CDR3 bases are TGCAGCGTTGGCGACTACCAAGAGACCCAGTACTTC. Amino acid sequence: CSVGDYQETQYF. Looking up the rest from reference TRBV29-1 and TRBJ2-5 gives the full variable domain: SAVISQKPSRDICQRGTSLTIQCQVDSQVTMMFWYRQQPGQSLTLIATANQGSEATYESGFVIDKFPISRPNLTFSTLTVSNMSPEDSSIYLCSVGDYQETQYFGPGTRLLVL.

This clone was seen a handful of times. The V call is TRBV10-3, the J call TRBJ1-6; D is possibly TRBD1 (5 bases). The germline CDR1 and CDR2 sequences are ENHRY and SYGVKD. V was cut by 3 bases and J by 7 bases, with 10 bases left in between. The CDR3 runs to 14 residues. CDR3 in amino acids: CAISERGQNSPLHF. Written as DNA, the CDR3 is TGTGCCATCAGTGAAAGGGGCCAGAATTCACCCCTCCACTTT.

The chain recombines TRBV6-1 with TRBJ1-1, with D tentatively TRBD1 (6 bases). CDR1 and CDR2 from the germline V gene are MNHNS and SASEGT. V was pared by 6 bases and J by 3 bases, with 17 bases between. The CDR3 totals 15 residues. The CDR3 protein is CASSHRVGFDTEAFF. Here the CDR3 DNA reads TGTGCCAGCAGCCACAGGGTCGGGTTCGACACTGAAGCTTTCTTT.

This chain uses TRBV19 with TRBJ1-2; 8 nucleotides line up with TRBD1. V shed 5 bases and J 4 bases; nucleotides not matched to a gene: 9. This CDR3 region has 15 residues. Germline assignment: CDR1 LNHDA and CDR2 SQIVND (reference sequence). The CDR3 region is CASSAYLTGVYGYTF. The CDR3 region has the DNA TGTGCCAGTAGTGCATACCTGACAGGGGTCTATGGCTACACCTTC.

This clone was detected only once. The V gene is TRBV7-8, the J gene TRBJ1-4; D is unresolved. Trimming removed 6 bases from V and 0 bases from J, with 8 bases in between. Germline CDR1 and CDR2: SGHVS and FQNEAQ. This CDR3 region has 14 residues. This chain's CDR3 is CASRRGTTNEKLFF. Written as DNA, the CDR3 is TGTGCCAGCAGACGAGGAACAACTAATGAAAAACTGTTTTTT.

CDR3 bases: TGTGCCAGCAGCCTCCCCGTAGGGGGCGAAGAAAAACTGTTTTTT. This encodes CASSLPVGGEEKLFF. This chain links TRBV9 with TRBJ1-4; 7 positions agree with TRBD1. Germline V gene lookup returns CDR1 SGDLS and CDR2 YYNGEE. Unmatched junction bases numbered 11, after V lost 4 bases and J lost 8 bases. This CDR3 contains 15 residues.

V is TRBV4-3 and J is TRBJ1-5; 8 positions agree with TRBD1. The CDR3 loop spans 15 amino acids. The ends lost 0 bases at V and 4 bases at J; junction bases unmatched: 2. Germline V gene lookup returns CDR1 LGHNA and CDR2 YSLEER. The CDR3 is CASSQEGQANQPQHF. For the CDR3, the DNA is TGCGCCAGCAGCCAAGAGGGACAGGCAAATCAGCCCCAGCATTTT.

The chain uses TRBV14 and TRBJ1-2; D is possibly TRBD1 (5 bases). Germline V gene sequence: CDR1 SGHDN, CDR2 FVKESK. V lost 4 bases to trimming and J lost 4 bases, with 13 bases between them. This CDR3 is built from 14 residues. The CDR3 region is CASSPVGGTYGYTF. In nucleotides, the CDR3 is TGTGCCAGCAGCCCAGTTGGTGGGACCTATGGCTACACCTTC.

The rearrangement uses TRBV30 and TRBJ1-3; D unclear. There are 14 residues in the CDR3. Trimming cost V 1 base and J 4 bases, with 11 bases left between them. Germline loops: CDR1 GTSNPN, CDR2 SVGIG (reference sequence). CDR3 amino acids: CAWSEAGRGNTIYF. In DNA, the CDR3 is TGTGCCTGGAGTGAAGCAGGAAGAGGAAACACCATATATTTT.

The gene calls are TRBV9 and TRBJ2-1; 8 bases agree with TRBD1. V lost 4 bases to trimming and J lost 5 bases; unmatched junction nucleotides: 5. CDR3 length: 14 amino acids. The germline V gene has CDR1 SGDLS and CDR2 YYNGEE. CDR3: CASSPRQGNNEQFF. The CDR3, as DNA: TGTGCCAGCAGCCCCCGACAGGGGAACAATGAGCAGTTCTTC.

The chain uses TRBV7-6 and TRBJ1-2, with unresolved D. The CDR3 is made up of 14 amino acids. Per germline, CDR1 SGHVS and CDR2 FNYEAQ. V was trimmed by 1 base and J by 7 bases, leaving 13 bases between them. This chain's CDR3 is CASSLGSGSTGYTF. The CDR3 DNA reads as TGTGCCAGCAGCTTAGGATCCGGTTCTACTGGCTACACCTTC.

The V and J genes are TRBV7-7 and TRBJ2-2; no clear D. V lost 4 bases, J lost 2 bases, and 8 bases lay in between. Per the germline V gene, CDR1 is SSHAT and CDR2 is FNYEAQ (reference sequence). CDR3 length equals 14 residues. The CDR3 reads CASSSDPNTGELFF. The CDR3 region has the DNA TGTGCCAGCAGCTCGGACCCAAACACCGGGGAGCTGTTTTTT.

Details on this clone: A junction boundary mismatches the germline segment, possibly from a read error. The chain links TRBV13 to TRBJ2-5; possibly TRBD1 for D (5 bases). There are 15 residues in the CDR3. The germline V gene has CDR1 PRHDT and CDR2 FYEKMQ (reference sequence). CDR3 loop: CASSLGQGRTYEQHF. DNA of the CDR3: TGTGCCAGCAGCTTAGGCCAGGGCAGGACCTACGAGCAGCACTTC.

The V call is TRBV4-2, the J call TRBJ1-3; 8 nucleotides match TRBD1. CDR1 is LGHNA and CDR2 is YNFKEQ in the germline V gene. This CDR3 comprises 16 residues. The J segment lost 1 base and the V segment lost 1 base, leaving 3 bases of the junction unmatched. The CDR3 spells CASSQAQGASGNTIYF. CDR3 in DNA: TGTGCCAGCAGCCAAGCCCAGGGGGCGTCTGGAAACACCATATATTTT.

This clone was found once. The V gene is TRBV7-9, the J gene TRBJ2-3, with 12 bases fitting TRBD2. Germline-derived CDR1 and CDR2 are SEHNR and FQNEAQ (reference sequence). The CDR3 is 16 residues long. V trimming: 6 bases; J trimming: 1 base; junction bases outside the gene matches: 5. The CDR3, as DNA: TGTGCCAGCAGTCTTCGGACTAGCGGGGGCACAGATACGCAGTATTTT. Amino acids: CASSLRTSGGTDTQYF.

The genes are TRBV18 and TRBJ1-6, with 9 positions matching TRBD1. The germline gives CDR1 KGHSH, CDR2 LQKENI. Trimming cost V 4 bases and J 5 bases; bases outside gene matches: 6. The CDR3 length is 16 residues. Written as DNA, the CDR3 is TGTGCCAGCTCACAATCCGGACAGGGGCATAATTCACCCCTCCACTTT. Protein product: CASSQSGQGHNSPLHF. Full variable domain (remainder filled in from reference TRBV18 and TRBJ1-6): NAGVMQNPRHLVRRRGQEARLRCSPMKGHSHVYWYRQLPEEGLKFMVYLQKENIIDESGMPKERFSAEFPKEGPSILRIQQVVRGDSAAYFCASSQSGQGHNSPLHFGNGTRLTVT.

This clone showed up just a few times. Written as DNA, the CDR3 is TGTGCCAGCAGCTTAGACCCCACTGGAAACACCATATATTTT. It specifies CASSLDPTGNTIYF. This chain joins TRBV5-4 and TRBJ1-3, with D unresolved. V was pared by 2 bases and J by 2 bases, with 8 bases between. CDR3 length equals 14 residues. Germline V gene lookup returns CDR1 SGHNT and CDR2 YYREEE (reference sequence).

This clone was seen more than once but under ten times. V gene TRBV6-5 combines with J gene TRBJ2-3; TRBD1 or TRBD2 may be the D gene (5 bases each). The V and J ends lost 4 bases and 5 bases respectively, with 13 bases between them. This CDR3 has 14 amino acids. Germline CDR1 reads MNHEY; CDR2 reads SVGAGI. The CDR3 sequence is CASSSRGRVDTQYF. In DNA, the CDR3 is TGTGCCAGCAGTTCCCGGGGCAGGGTAGATACGCAGTATTTT.

The rearrangement links TRBV5-5 to TRBJ2-7, with unresolved D. Trimming pared 2 bases from V and 1 base from J, leaving 16 bases between. CDR3 length: 16 amino acids. Germline V lookup: CDR1 SGHKS, CDR2 YYEKEE (reference sequence). As DNA, the CDR3 is TGTGCCAGCAGCTTTCGTTGGGCAGGCTCATCCTACGAGCAGTACTTC. It codes for CASSFRWAGSSYEQYF.

V and J are TRBV19 and TRBJ1-2; TRBD1 might be the D (6 bases). V lost 3 bases to trimming and J lost 2 bases, with 7 bases between them. Germline loops: CDR1 LNHDA, CDR2 SQIVND (reference sequence). The CDR3 has 13 residues. In DNA form, the CDR3 reads TGTGCCAGTAGTATCACAGGGAACTATGGCTACACCTTC. Translated: CASSITGNYGYTF.